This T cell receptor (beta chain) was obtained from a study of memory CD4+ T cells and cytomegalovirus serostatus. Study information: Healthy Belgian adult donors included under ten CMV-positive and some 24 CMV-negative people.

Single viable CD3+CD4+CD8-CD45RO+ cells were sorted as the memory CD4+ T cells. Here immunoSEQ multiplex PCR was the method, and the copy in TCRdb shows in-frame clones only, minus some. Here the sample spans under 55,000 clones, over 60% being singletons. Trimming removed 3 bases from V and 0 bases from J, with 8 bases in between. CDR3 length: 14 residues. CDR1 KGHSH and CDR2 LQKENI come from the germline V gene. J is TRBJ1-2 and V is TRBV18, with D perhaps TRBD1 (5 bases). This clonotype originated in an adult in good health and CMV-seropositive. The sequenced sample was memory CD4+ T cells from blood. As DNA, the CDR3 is TGTGCCAGCTCACCCGGGACGGCTAACTATGGCTACACCTTC. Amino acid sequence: CASSPGTANYGYTF.